This TCR beta chain was found in a study of blood T cell repertoires in COVID-19 (dated by TCRdb to 2018 to 2020). Study-level background: Collaborator samples came from the United States, Italy and Spain and covered acute and convalescent phases of COVID-19. The material from the prospective study consisted of cDNA or gDNA derived from T cells, B-cell-depleted T cells, or PBMCs. Deeply sampled blood TCRbeta repertoires from subjects exposed to, actively infected with, or recovered from COVID-19 were included in the dataset. The repertoires were made available in a free public database intended to serve as a resource for research on the immune response to SARS-CoV-2. The samples were drawn from two sources: the first 160 participants of the ongoing ImmuneRACE study, and about 1,300 subjects contributed by 6 global collaborators. The sample metadata nearly always contained a de-identified subject ID, COVID-19 status, age in years and sex. HLA class I and class II types, where available, came from metadata supplied by the sample provider rather than from assay-based typing. What the work shows at the level of the full study, not this receptor alone: The amount of clinical and demographic metadata varied by source and participant and was provided uncurated.

The immunoSEQ Assay, a bias-controlled multiplex PCR, was used to amplify TCRbeta CDR3 regions from genomic DNA. The study's own analysis went as follows. Within the assay, amplification of reference gene primers was used to estimate how many nucleated cells each sample contained. Sequence reads were collapsed and filtered to measure the absolute abundance of every unique TCRbeta CDR3 rearrangement. For each sample, productive Simpson clonality was calculated as the square root of Simpson's diversity index across productive rearrangements. TCRdb's version of the immuneACCESS table is confined to in-frame rearrangements and falls short of the full clone set. An unresolved V gene accounts for under half of the shortfall where checked; the remainder is of unknown origin. V, J and clone size are those of that table, while D and trimming were read from the DNA. The sample table contains around 250,000 clones; only one count was recorded for about 90% of them. The ten largest clonotypes hold 1% to 1.5% of the sample.

The CDR3 covers 15 residues, taking in both the cysteine and the phenylalanine. Solely the CDR3 DNA is kept, with 45 bases framed from the first base. Relative to germline, V is missing 6 bases and J is missing 5 bases, with 7 bases of the junction outside any gene match. CDR1 MNHEY and CDR2 SVGAGI are derived from the germline V gene. In the prospective study, participants were 18 to 89 years old, resided in about two dozen geographic areas of the United States, and were enrolled through a virtual design. In the prospective study, cohorts were assigned on the basis of participant-reported clinical history obtained from a screening survey and a study questionnaire. Mobile phlebotomists in the prospective study collected whole blood, serum and a nasopharyngeal or oropharyngeal swab from every participant. Additional blood draws and questionnaires over an approximately two-month period could optionally be provided by prospective study participants. Prospective study blood samples were shipped either frozen or at room temperature before DNA extraction.

Points on this clone: The antigen it binds to is not known. Base qualities are not provided; no much larger clone lies one nucleotide away.

Sequenced input: PBMCs or T cells enriched from blood (not recorded which). Here the chain combines TRBV6-5 and TRBJ1-1, with 12 bases in between that match TRBD1. The sequence came from a human donor in a cohort exposed to, infected with or recovered from COVID-19 (not recorded which). The donor label of this sample is uncertain. The CDR3 protein sequence reads: CASSRDRGRETEAFF. DNA sequence: TGTGCCAGCAGCCGGGACAGGGGGCGAGAAACTGAAGCTTTCTTT.